Below, 12 T cell receptor beta chains from the same sample are listed, as sequenced in a study of cytotoxic CD8 clonotypes in ibrutinib-treated CLL. TCRdb's copy holds only in-frame clones and misses some; the assay was immunoSEQ multiplex PCR. The table lists approximately 150,000 clones, around nine tenths of them singletons. Here the sequenced sample was PBMCs, taken at disease progression, from a patient treated with ibrutinib. All receptors come from a human donor with chronic lymphocytic leukemia.

V is TRBV25-1 and J is TRBJ2-7; D ambiguous. The V end was cut by 4 bases, the J end by 2 bases, with 6 bases between. Germline V CDR1 and CDR2: MGHDK, SYGVNS. The CDR3 has 12 residues. The CDR3 sequence: CASSGPTYEQYF. CDR3 bases: TGTGCCAGCAGTGGCCCAACCTACGAGCAGTACTTC.

The chain is built from TRBV7-8 and TRBJ2-2; 9 nucleotides match TRBD1. V shed 1 base and J 6 bases; nucleotides not matched to a gene: 6. Germline V gene sequence: CDR1 SGHVS, CDR2 FQNEAQ. This CDR3 contains 16 residues. This chain's CDR3 is CASSLVGQGAPGELFF. The CDR3 DNA is TGTGCCAGCAGCTTAGTGGGACAGGGTGCCCCCGGGGAGCTGTTTTTT.

The chain is built from TRBV16 and TRBJ1-4; D call uncertain. The CDR3 runs to 16 residues. V was pared by 3 bases and J by 0 bases, with 11 bases between. Germline V gives CDR1 KGHSY, CDR2 FQNENV. The CDR3 nucleotides read TGTGCCAGCAGCCAGACATACAGTGCAACTAATGAAAAACTGTTTTTT. Amino acid sequence: CASSQTYSATNEKLFF.

The rearrangement links TRBV9 to TRBJ2-3; D is perhaps TRBD1 (5 bases). The CDR3 has 14 residues. The germline gives CDR1 SGDLS, CDR2 YYNGEE. Trimming took off 2 bases at V and 4 bases at J, with 11 bases between the two ends. The CDR3 sequence is CASSVGRVSDTQYF. In DNA form, the CDR3 reads TGTGCCAGCAGCGTCGGCAGGGTATCAGATACGCAGTATTTT.

The V gene is TRBV7-6, the J gene TRBJ1-5; a possible D gene is TRBD1 (6 bases). Germline V gene lookup returns CDR1 SGHVS and CDR2 FNYEAQ. V lost 0 bases to trimming and J lost 4 bases, with 10 bases between them. The CDR3 has 15 residues. The CDR3 region has the DNA TGTGCCAGCAGCTTAGCACAGGGTCGAAATCAGCCCCAGCATTTT. Amino acids: CASSLAQGRNQPQHF.

With regard to this clone: Germline is not matched at one junction end, which may reflect a read error. The V and J genes are TRBV7-7 and TRBJ2-1, with 8 bases matching TRBD2. The germline CDR1 and CDR2 sequences are SSHAT and FNYEAQ (reference sequence). This CDR3 is built from 17 residues. Here the CDR3 reads CASSLVFSGSSRPEQFF. In nucleotides, the CDR3 is TGTGCTAGCAGCTTAGTTTTCAGCGGGAGTTCCCGGCCCGAGCAGTTCTTC.

DNA for the CDR3: TGTGCCAGCAGCTTTGGGCAGACTAACTATGGCTACACCTTC. It yields the protein CASSFGQTNYGYTF. The V call is TRBV11-2, the J call TRBJ1-2; the D is unclear. This CDR3 has 14 amino acids. The V end lost 3 bases, the J end lost 0 bases, and 8 bases lay between the germline ends. Germline assignment: CDR1 SGHAT and CDR2 FQNNGV.

CDR3 protein: CASSVVVGGSRGNQPQHF. The CDR3 DNA sequence: TGTGCCAGCAGCGTAGTCGTAGGGGGCTCTCGGGGCAATCAGCCCCAGCATTTT. J is TRBJ1-5 and V is TRBV9, with 7 bases aligning to TRBD1. Germline V gives CDR1 SGDLS, CDR2 YYNGEE. V trimming: 0 bases; J trimming: 2 bases; junction bases outside the gene matches: 11. This CDR3 has 18 residues.

The V gene is TRBV2, the J gene TRBJ1-4, with TRBD1 as a possible D gene (5 bases). The CDR3 runs 12 residues. In germline, CDR1 is SNHLY, CDR2 FYNNEI. Trimming took off 6 bases at V and 11 bases at J, with 13 bases between the two ends. Here the CDR3 reads CASRDNPGKLFF. The CDR3 region has the DNA TGTGCCAGCAGGGACAACCCGGGGAAACTGTTTTTT.

In its sample, this clone was seen a few times. The CDR3 ends on some other residue instead of the conserved phenylalanine or tryptophan, so this is likely a read error. The limits of the CDR3 on the DNA are not certain, so only TCRdb's listed CDR3 is given. The chain couples TRBV30 to TRBJ1-1; the DNA was not used to check the table's D call, TRBD1. From its first to its last residue, the CDR3 has 19 amino acids. CDR1 GTSNPN and CDR2 SVGIG come from the germline V gene (reference sequence). CDR3 sequence: CAWSNTGGFVRGQDPISPV.

The chain combines TRBV6-6 with TRBJ2-5; 8 nucleotides line up with TRBD2. CDR3 length equals 16 residues. The V gene end was trimmed by 2 bases and the J gene end by 1 base; junction bases not matched to a gene: 6. Germline V gene lookup returns CDR1 MNHNY and CDR2 SVGAGI (reference sequence). The CDR3 nucleotides are TGTGCCAGCAGTTACCCCTCCGGGAGGGGCCAAGAGACCCAGTACTTC. Translating it yields CASSYPSGRGQETQYF.

The chain joins TRBV11-2 to TRBJ2-3; no clear D. V shed 3 bases and J shed 1 base, with 14 bases lying between them. Germline assignment: CDR1 SGHAT and CDR2 FQNNGV. The CDR3 loop spans 16 amino acids. The CDR3: CASSFRTVGGTDTQYF. As DNA, the CDR3 is TGTGCCAGCAGCTTTAGGACGGTAGGAGGCACAGATACGCAGTATTTT.